One sample yielded the 18 T cell receptor beta chains listed below, sequenced in a study of cytomegalovirus exposure and HLA in healthy donors. Researchers ran the PCR with 60 Vbeta and 13 Jbeta primers. Assay: immunoSEQ multiplex PCR; the TCRdb copy retains only in-frame clones and omits some. The table has some 52,000 clones, 72% seen once; the top ten hold about 9.7%. Sequenced sample: PBMCs. The receptors here all came from a woman in her fifties or sixties in good health and CMV-seronegative.

The rearrangement uses TRBV12-5 and TRBJ1-5; 8 bases are shared with TRBD1. The CDR3 loop spans 17 amino acids. The ends lost 5 bases at V and 4 bases at J; junction bases unmatched: 13. Germline V gives CDR1 LGHNT, CDR2 FRNRAP. The CDR3 bases are TGTGCTAGTGGTATTCGACAGGGGTCCACTCCGAATCAGCCCCAGCATTTT. It is translated as CASGIRQGSTPNQPQHF.

This clone was recorded a few times. The chain links TRBV10-3 to TRBJ1-1, with unresolved D. Trimming removed 4 bases at V and 1 base at J, with 4 bases between. Looked up from germline, CDR1 is ENHRY and CDR2 is SYGVKD. The CDR3 consists of 12 residues. The CDR3 DNA reads as TGTGCCATCAGTGCTTCGAACACTGAAGCTTTCTTT. Translating gives CAISASNTEAFF.

The chain uses TRBV23-1 and TRBJ1-1, with a weak D call TRBD1 (6 bases). TRBV23-1 is classed as an ORF, of uncertain function. The CDR3 is made up of 15 amino acids. V was cut by 0 bases and J by 6 bases, with 14 bases left in between. In DNA form, the CDR3 reads TGCGCCAGCAGTCAATCGGACAGATGGGTCTCTGAAGCTTTCTTT. Its translation is CASSQSDRWVSEAFF.

This rearrangement joins TRBV6-1 to TRBJ2-1; 8 bases line up with TRBD1. Germline CDR1 MNHNS, CDR2 SASEGT. V was pared by 3 bases and J by 7 bases, with 2 bases of the junction left unmatched. CDR3 length: 13 amino acids. This chain's CDR3 is CASSDRGLNEQFF. The CDR3 nucleotides read TGTGCCAGCAGTGACAGGGGGCTGAATGAGCAGTTCTTC.

This chain uses TRBV13 with TRBJ2-2, with TRBD2 matching over 7 bases. CDR3 length: 20 amino acids. Looked up from germline, CDR1 is PRHDT and CDR2 is FYEKMQ (reference sequence). V was pared by 1 base and J by 5 bases, with 19 bases of the junction left unmatched. CDR3 sequence: CASSLVAWADPGTTTGELFF. The DNA of the CDR3 is TGTGCCAGCAGCTTAGTCGCCTGGGCGGATCCCGGGACTACGACCGGGGAGCTGTTTTTT.

The chain employs TRBV11-2 and TRBJ2-5; tentatively, D is TRBD1 (6 bases). V shed 5 bases and J shed 1 base, with 8 bases lying between them. The CDR3 runs 13 residues. Looked up from germline, CDR1 is SGHAT and CDR2 is FQNNGV. The chain's CDR3 is CASSGTSQETQYF. Written as DNA, the CDR3 is TGTGCCAGCAGCGGGACAAGCCAAGAGACCCAGTACTTC.

The chain joins TRBV6-5 to TRBJ1-4, with a tentative D call TRBD1 (6 bases). The germline V and J ends were trimmed by 6 bases and 7 bases, with 9 bases remaining between them. The CDR3 length is 12 residues. Germline lookup yields CDR1 MNHEY and CDR2 SVGAGI. The CDR3 protein is CASRQGGEKLFF. In nucleotides, the CDR3 is TGTGCCAGCAGACAAGGGGGTGAAAAACTGTTTTTT.

The chain recombines TRBV27 with TRBJ1-1; D call uncertain. The CDR3 sequence is 13 residues long. V dropped 2 bases and J dropped 5 bases, with 9 bases sitting between them. The V gene's germline CDR1 is MNHEY and CDR2 SMNVEV (reference sequence). The CDR3 DNA reads as TGTGCCAGCAGTTTACGGGGAGGAACTGAAGCTTTCTTT. Its protein product is CASSLRGGTEAFF.

This chain connects TRBV6-5 to TRBJ1-1; 7 nucleotides match TRBD1. The CDR3 length is 11 residues. Trimming at V came to 8 bases and at J to 11 bases, leaving 8 bases not matched to a gene. CDR1 and CDR2 (germline): MNHEY, SVGAGI. CDR3 sequence reads: CASASNRGAFF. CDR3 DNA: TGTGCCAGCGCCTCGAACAGGGGCGCTTTCTTT.

The chain couples TRBV7-2 to TRBJ2-5, with TRBD1 matching over 7 bases. V dropped 3 bases and J dropped 2; count of bases not matched to a gene: 3. Germline assignment: CDR1 SGHTA and CDR2 FQGNSA. The length of the CDR3 is 14 residues. CDR3 nucleotides: TGTGCCAGCAGCTTGACAGGGCAGCAAGAGACCCAGTACTTC. The encoded protein is CASSLTGQQETQYF.

The V gene is TRBV28, the J gene TRBJ2-1, with TRBD2 matching over 8 bases. After removal of 5 bases from V and 6 bases from J, the junction contained 6 bases not matched to a gene. The CDR3 loop spans 14 amino acids. Germline V CDR1 and CDR2: MDHEN, SYDVKM. The CDR3 protein is CASSPGTSVNEQFF. DNA for the CDR3: TGTGCCAGCAGTCCCGGGACTAGTGTCAATGAGCAGTTCTTC. Using reference TRBV28 and TRBJ2-1 for the parts outside the CDR3, the full variable domain is DVKVTQSSRYLVKRTGEKVFLECVQDMDHENMFWYRQDPGLGLRLIYFSYDVKMKEKGDIPEGYSVSREKKERFSLILESASTNQTSMYLCASSPGTSVNEQFFGPGTRLTVL.

This clone was recorded a few times. The rearrangement links TRBV30 to TRBJ2-7; D is possibly TRBD2 (6 bases). This CDR3 is 13 amino acids long. Per germline, CDR1 GTSNPN and CDR2 SVGIG (reference sequence). V lost 4 bases and J lost 9, with 19 bases in between. The CDR3 region has the DNA TGTGCCTGGACTAGGGCCCCCACGGGGGTGCAGTACTTC. Protein: CAWTRAPTGVQYF.

CDR3 loop: CASSFSPGEQPQHF. The CDR3 coding sequence is TGTGCCAGCAGCTTTTCCCCAGGCGAGCAGCCCCAGCATTTT. The chain combines TRBV7-9 with TRBJ1-5, with no clear D. CDR1 is SEHNR, CDR2 FQNEAQ, per germline (reference sequence). CDR3 size: 14 residues. V shed 3 bases and J shed 7 bases, with 13 bases lying between them.

This clone was recorded a few times. DNA for the CDR3: TGTGCCAGTAGCCAGGGGGATTGGAGTACGAACACTGAAGCTTTCTTT. Protein product: CASSQGDWSTNTEAFF. The gene calls are TRBV19 and TRBJ1-1, with 7 bases that match TRBD1. Germline CDR1 reads LNHDA; CDR2 reads SQIVND (reference sequence). V dropped 6 bases and J dropped 1; count of bases not matched to a gene: 11. The CDR3 contains 16 residues.

This rearrangement joins TRBV4-1 to TRBJ2-7; weak D call: TRBD2 (6 bases). This CDR3 is 15 amino acids long. The V and J ends lost 0 bases and 4 bases respectively, with 13 bases between them. CDR1 is MGHRA and CDR2 is YSYEKL in the germline V gene. Written as DNA, the CDR3 is TGCGCCAGCAGCCAAGAGCGGGACGGAACATACGAGCAGTACTTC. Encoded protein: CASSQERDGTYEQYF.

J is TRBJ2-3 and V is TRBV7-9; tentative D call: TRBD2 (6 bases). V dropped 4 bases and J dropped 0 bases, with 14 bases sitting between them. Germline V gene lookup returns CDR1 SEHNR and CDR2 FQNEAQ (reference sequence). This CDR3 has 16 residues. CDR3: CASSSPSASSTDTQYF. The CDR3 DNA reads TGTGCCAGCAGCTCCCCTAGCGCTTCTAGCACAGATACGCAGTATTTT.

A few counts support this clone. V is TRBV11-2 and J is TRBJ2-7; tentative D call: TRBD1 (6 bases). The germline CDR1 and CDR2 sequences are SGHAT and FQNNGV. Trimming stripped 2 bases from V and 6 bases from J, with 8 bases between. This CDR3 has 12 residues. The DNA of the CDR3 is TGTGCCAGCAGCTTAACAGGGCTCGAGCAGTACTTC. Its translation: CASSLTGLEQYF.

The V call is TRBV7-2, the J call TRBJ1-2; 7 bases are shared with TRBD1. Per germline, CDR1 SGHTA and CDR2 FQGNSA. V lost 4 bases to trimming and J lost 3 bases; unmatched junction nucleotides: 2. This CDR3 contains 13 residues. The CDR3 DNA follows: TGTGCCAGCAGCTCTGGACAGGACTATGGCTACACCTTC. Protein sequence: CASSSGQDYGYTF.